This record covers a single TCR beta chain. Profiling relied on immunoSEQ multiplex PCR, and the TCRdb table lists in-frame clones only, not all of them. The sample has tens of thousands of clones, 85% to 90% seen once. This record comes from a study of control samples from healthy donors and cancer patients. Sample: blood. The TCR originated in a woman aged 50 to 65 in good health.

The CDR3 protein is CASSTDSYSNQPQHF. The CDR3 DNA reads TGTGCCAGCAGCACTGACAGTTATAGCAATCAGCCCCAGCATTTT. The gene calls are TRBV6-5 and TRBJ1-5; possibly TRBD1 for D (5 bases). V was clipped by 6 bases and J by 0 bases, with 12 bases between them. CDR1 and CDR2 from the germline V gene are MNHEY and SVGAGI. CDR3 length equals 15 residues.